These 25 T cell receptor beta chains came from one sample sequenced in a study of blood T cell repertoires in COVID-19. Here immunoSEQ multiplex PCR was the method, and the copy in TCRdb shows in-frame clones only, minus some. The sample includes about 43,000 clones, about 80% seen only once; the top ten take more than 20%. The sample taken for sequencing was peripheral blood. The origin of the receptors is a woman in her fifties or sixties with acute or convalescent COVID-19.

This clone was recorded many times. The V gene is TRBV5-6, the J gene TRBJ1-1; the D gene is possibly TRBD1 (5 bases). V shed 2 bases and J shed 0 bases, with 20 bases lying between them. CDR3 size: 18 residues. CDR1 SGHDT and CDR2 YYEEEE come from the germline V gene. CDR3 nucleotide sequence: TGTGCCAGCAGCTTAGTCTCGGCCCCTGGGGACTTGAACACTGAAGCTTTCTTT. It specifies CASSLVSAPGDLNTEAFF.

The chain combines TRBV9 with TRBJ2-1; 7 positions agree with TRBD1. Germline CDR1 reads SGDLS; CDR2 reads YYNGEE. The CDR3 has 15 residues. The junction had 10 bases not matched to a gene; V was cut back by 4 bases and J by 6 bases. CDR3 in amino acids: CASSNRQGIFNEQFF. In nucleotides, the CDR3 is TGTGCCAGCAGCAATCGACAGGGTATCTTCAATGAGCAGTTCTTC.

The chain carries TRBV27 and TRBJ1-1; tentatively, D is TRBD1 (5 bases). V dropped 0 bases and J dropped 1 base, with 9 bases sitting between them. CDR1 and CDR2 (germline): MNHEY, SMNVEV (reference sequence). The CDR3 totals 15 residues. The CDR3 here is CASSLSGRANTEAFF. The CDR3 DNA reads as TGTGCCAGCAGTTTATCGGGCAGGGCGAACACTGAAGCTTTCTTT.

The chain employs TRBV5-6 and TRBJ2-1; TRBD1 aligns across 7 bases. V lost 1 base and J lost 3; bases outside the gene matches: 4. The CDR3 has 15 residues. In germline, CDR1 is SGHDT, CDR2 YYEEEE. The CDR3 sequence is CASSLWGTDYNEQFF. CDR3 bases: TGTGCCAGCAGCTTGTGGGGGACAGACTACAATGAGCAGTTCTTC.

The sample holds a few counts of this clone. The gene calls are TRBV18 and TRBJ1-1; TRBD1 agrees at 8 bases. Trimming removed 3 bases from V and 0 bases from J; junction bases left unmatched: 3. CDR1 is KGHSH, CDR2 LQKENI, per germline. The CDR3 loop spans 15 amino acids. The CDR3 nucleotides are TGTGCCAGCTCACCCGGGACAGGAATGAACACTGAAGCTTTCTTT. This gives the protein CASSPGTGMNTEAFF.

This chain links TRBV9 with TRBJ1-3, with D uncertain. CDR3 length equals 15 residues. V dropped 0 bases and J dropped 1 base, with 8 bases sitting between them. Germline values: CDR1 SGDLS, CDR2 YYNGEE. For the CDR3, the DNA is TGTGCCAGCAGCGTAGATAGAGTATCTGGAAACACCATATATTTT. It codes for CASSVDRVSGNTIYF.

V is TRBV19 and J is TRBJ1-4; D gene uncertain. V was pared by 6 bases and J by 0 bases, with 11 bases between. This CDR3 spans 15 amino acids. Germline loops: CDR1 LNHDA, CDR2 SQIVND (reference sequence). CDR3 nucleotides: TGTGCCAGTAGAGCGGCTCGTACAACTAATGAAAAACTGTTTTTT. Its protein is CASRAARTTNEKLFF.

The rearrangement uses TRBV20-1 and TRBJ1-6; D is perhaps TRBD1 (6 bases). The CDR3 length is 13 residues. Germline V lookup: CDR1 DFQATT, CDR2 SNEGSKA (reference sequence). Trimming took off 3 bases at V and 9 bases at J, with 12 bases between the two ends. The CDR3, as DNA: TGCAGTGCTAGTCAGGGGCCTGGTTCACCCCTCCACTTT. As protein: CSASQGPGSPLHF.

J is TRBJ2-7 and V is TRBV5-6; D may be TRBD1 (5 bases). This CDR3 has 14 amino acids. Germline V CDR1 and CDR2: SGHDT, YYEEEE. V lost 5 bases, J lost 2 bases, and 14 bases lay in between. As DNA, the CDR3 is TGTGCCAGCAGAACTTTACAGGAGCCCTACGAGCAGTACTTC. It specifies CASRTLQEPYEQYF.

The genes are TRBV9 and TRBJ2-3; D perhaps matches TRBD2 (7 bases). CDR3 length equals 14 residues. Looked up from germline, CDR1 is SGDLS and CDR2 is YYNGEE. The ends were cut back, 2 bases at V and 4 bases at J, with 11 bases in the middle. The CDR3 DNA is TGTGCCAGCAGCGTGGGGGGGCTGGCAGATACGCAGTATTTT. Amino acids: CASSVGGLADTQYF.

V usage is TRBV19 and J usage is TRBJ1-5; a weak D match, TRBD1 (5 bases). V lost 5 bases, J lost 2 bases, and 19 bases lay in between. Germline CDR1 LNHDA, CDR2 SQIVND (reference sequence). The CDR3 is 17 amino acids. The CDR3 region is CASSVRSAGQGNQPQHF. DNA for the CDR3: TGTGCCAGTAGTGTCCGCAGCGCGGGGCAGGGCAATCAGCCCCAGCATTTT. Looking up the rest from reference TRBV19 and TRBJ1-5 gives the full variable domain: DGGITQSPKYLFRKEGQNVTLSCEQNLNHDAMYWYRQDPGQGLRLIYYSQIVNDFQKGDIAEGYSVSREKKESFPLTVTSAQKNPTAFYLCASSVRSAGQGNQPQHFGDGTRLSIL.

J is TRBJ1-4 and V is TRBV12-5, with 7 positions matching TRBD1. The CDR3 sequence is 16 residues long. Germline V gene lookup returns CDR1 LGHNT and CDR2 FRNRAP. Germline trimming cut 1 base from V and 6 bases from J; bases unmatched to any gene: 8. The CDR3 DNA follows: TGTGCTAGTGGTTTGGCTCTACAGGGGTTCGATGAAAAACTGTTTTTT. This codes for CASGLALQGFDEKLFF.

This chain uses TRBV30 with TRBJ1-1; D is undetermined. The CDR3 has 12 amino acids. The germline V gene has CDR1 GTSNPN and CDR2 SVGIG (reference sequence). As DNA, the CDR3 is TGTGCTGGAGCCAAGAGGTTAGCTGAAGCTTTCTTT. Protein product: CAGAKRLAEAFF.

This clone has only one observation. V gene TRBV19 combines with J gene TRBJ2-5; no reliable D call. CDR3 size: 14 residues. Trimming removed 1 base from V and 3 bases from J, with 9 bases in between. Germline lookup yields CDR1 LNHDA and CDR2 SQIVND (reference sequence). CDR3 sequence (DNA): TGTGCCAGTAGTATAGCCGTCAACAAAGAGACCCAGTACTTC. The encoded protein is CASSIAVNKETQYF.

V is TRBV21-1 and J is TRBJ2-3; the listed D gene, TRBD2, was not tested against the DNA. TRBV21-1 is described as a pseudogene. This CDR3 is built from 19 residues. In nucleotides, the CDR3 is TGTGCCAGCAGCAAAAGTCAACTAGCGGGACCGCCTCGGGCAGATACGCAGTATTTT. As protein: CASSKSQLAGPPRADTQYF.

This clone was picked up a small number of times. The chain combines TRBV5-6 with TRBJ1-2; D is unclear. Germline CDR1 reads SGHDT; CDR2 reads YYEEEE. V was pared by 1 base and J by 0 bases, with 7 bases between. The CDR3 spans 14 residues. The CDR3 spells CASSLPRANYGYTF. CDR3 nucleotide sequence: TGTGCCAGCAGCTTGCCGCGGGCTAACTATGGCTACACCTTC.

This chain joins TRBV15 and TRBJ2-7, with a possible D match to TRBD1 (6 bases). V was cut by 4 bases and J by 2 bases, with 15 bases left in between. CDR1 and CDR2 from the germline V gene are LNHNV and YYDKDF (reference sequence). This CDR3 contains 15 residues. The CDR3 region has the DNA TGTGCCACCAGCAAAATTCCAGGGGCGGCCTACGAGCAGTACTTC. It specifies CATSKIPGAAYEQYF. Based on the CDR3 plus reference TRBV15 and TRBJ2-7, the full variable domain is DAMVIQNPRYQVTQFGKPVTLSCSQTLNHNVMYWYQQKSSQAPKLLFHYYDKDFNNEADTPDNFQSRRPNTSFCFLDIRSPGLGDTAMYLCATSKIPGAAYEQYFGPGTRLTVT.

The CDR3 DNA reads as TGTGCCAGCAGCTCCCCCCTAGGAGCTTTCTTT. It encodes CASSSPLGAFF. The genes are TRBV11-1 and TRBJ1-1; no definite D call. Germline assignment: CDR1 SGHAT and CDR2 FQDESV (reference sequence). The CDR3 is made up of 11 amino acids. Deletions cut 4 bases from V and 10 bases from J, with 10 bases between.

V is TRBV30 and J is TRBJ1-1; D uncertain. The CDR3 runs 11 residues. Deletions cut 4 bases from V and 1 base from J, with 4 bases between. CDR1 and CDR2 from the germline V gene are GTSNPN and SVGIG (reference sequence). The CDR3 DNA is TGTGCCTGGATGCGGAACACTGAAGCTTTCTTT. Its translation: CAWMRNTEAFF.

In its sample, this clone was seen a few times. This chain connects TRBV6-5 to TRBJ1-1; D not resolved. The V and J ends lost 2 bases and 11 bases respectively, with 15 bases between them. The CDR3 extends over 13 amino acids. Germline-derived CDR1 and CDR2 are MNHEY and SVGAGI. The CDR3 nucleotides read TGTGCCAGCAGTTACATGCCCGAGATGAGGGCTTTCTTT. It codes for CASSYMPEMRAFF.

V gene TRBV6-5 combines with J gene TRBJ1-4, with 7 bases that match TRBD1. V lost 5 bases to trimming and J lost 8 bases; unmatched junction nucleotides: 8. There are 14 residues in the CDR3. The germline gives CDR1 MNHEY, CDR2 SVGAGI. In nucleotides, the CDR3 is TGTGCCAGCAGTCGACACAGGGGTGACGAAAAACTGTTTTTT. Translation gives CASSRHRGDEKLFF.

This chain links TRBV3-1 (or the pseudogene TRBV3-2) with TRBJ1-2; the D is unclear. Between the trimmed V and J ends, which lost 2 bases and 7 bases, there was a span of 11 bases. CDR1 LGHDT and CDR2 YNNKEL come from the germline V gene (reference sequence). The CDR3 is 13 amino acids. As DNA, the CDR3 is TGTGCCAGCAGCCAACTTGGGCAAGGTGGCTACACCTTC. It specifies CASSQLGQGGYTF.

CDR3: CASSILGDLNYGYTF. The CDR3 DNA sequence: TGTGCCAGTAGTATTCTAGGGGATCTTAACTATGGCTACACCTTC. The rearrangement links TRBV19 to TRBJ1-2; D is possibly TRBD1 (5 bases). V lost 3 bases, J lost 1 base, and 12 bases lay in between. The CDR3 totals 15 residues. Looked up from germline, CDR1 is LNHDA and CDR2 is SQIVND (reference sequence).

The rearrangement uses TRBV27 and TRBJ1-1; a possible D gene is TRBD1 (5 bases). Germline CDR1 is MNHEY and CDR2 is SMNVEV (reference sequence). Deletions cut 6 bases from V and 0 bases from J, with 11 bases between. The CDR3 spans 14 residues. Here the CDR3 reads CASRVGGMNTEAFF. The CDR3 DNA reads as TGTGCCAGCAGGGTGGGGGGGATGAACACTGAAGCTTTCTTT.

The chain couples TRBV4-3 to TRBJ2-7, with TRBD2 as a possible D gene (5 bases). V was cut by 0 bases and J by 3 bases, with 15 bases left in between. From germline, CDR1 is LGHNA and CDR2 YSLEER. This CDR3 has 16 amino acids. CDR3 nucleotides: TGCGCCAGCAGCCAAGATCTCGGGGATTTATACTACGAGCAGTACTTC. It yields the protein CASSQDLGDLYYEQYF.